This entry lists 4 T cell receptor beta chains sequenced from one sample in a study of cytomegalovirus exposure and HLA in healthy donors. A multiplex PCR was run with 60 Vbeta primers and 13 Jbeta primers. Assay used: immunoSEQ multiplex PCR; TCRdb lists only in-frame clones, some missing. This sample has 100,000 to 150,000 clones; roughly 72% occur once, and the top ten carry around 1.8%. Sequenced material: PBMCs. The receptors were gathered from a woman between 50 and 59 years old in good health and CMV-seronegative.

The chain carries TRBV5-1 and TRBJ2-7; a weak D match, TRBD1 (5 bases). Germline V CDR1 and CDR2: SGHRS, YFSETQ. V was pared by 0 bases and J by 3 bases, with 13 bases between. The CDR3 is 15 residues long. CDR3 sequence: CASSLAMTVHYEQYV. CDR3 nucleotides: TGCGCCAGCAGCTTGGCTATGACAGTACACTACGAGCAGTACGTC.

The DNA of the CDR3 is TGCGCCAGCAGCTTGACTCCCGGAGGCACCGGGGAGCTGTTTTTT. Protein: CASSLTPGGTGELFF. The rearrangement links TRBV5-1 to TRBJ2-2; TRBD2 is a possible D gene (5 bases). Between the trimmed V and J ends, which lost 1 base and 4 bases, there was a span of 11 bases. The germline gives CDR1 SGHRS, CDR2 YFSETQ. The CDR3 totals 15 residues.

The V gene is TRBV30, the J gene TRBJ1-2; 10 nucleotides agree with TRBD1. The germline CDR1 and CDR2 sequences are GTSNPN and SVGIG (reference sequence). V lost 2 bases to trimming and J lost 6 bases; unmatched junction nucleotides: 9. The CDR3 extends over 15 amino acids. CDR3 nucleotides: TGTGCCTGGAGTCGGCAGACAGGGGGCATGGATGGCTACACCTTC. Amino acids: CAWSRQTGGMDGYTF.

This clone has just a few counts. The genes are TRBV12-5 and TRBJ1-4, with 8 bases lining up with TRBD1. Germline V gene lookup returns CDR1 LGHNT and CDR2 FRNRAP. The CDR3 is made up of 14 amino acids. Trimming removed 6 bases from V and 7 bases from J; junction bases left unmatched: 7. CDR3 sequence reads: CASGRGQGSEKLFF. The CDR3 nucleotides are TGTGCTAGTGGCAGGGGGCAGGGGAGTGAAAAACTGTTTTTT.